This record looks at one T cell receptor (beta chain) sequence and its context. Trimming removed 5 bases at V and 6 bases at J, with 13 bases between. Germline CDR1 DFQATT, CDR2 SNEGSKA (reference sequence). CDR3 length: 12 residues. This record comes from a study of neurological immune-mediated disorders. Study information: Among some 35 multiple sclerosis patients, roughly 31 were relapsing-remitting and 3 were secondary progressive.

TCRdb redid the calling of the 5' RACE reads with MiXCR, one entry per CDR3 protein. Of tens of thousands of distinct CDR3 sequences in the sample, 3.5% to 5% were seen once. The starting material, 2 million PBMCs stored at -80 C, gave rise to the unsorted libraries. The rearrangement uses TRBV20-1 and TRBJ1-1; tentative D call: TRBD1 (6 bases). The sequencing input was PBMCs. The TCR originated in a man aged 25-40 years with multiple sclerosis. CDR3: CSAAGEESEAFF. Written as DNA, the CDR3 is TGCAGTGCTGCAGGGGAGGAATCTGAAGCTTTCTTT.